This TCR beta chain stems from a study of metastatic and nonmetastatic thyroid tumors. Among the patients, none had received any treatment before thyroid surgery. TCRdb reprocessed the PCR reads via MiXCR. In the table there are 2,000 to 2,500 clones, roughly 25% of which are singletons. Material: adjacent normal tissue. The source is a male donor with papillary thyroid cancer or a benign thyroid nodule (not recorded which). Some clones in this sample may be carry-over from other donors' samples.

In DNA form, the CDR3 reads TGTGCCAGCAGCTTCAAATCTGGGGCCAACGTCCTGACTTTC. Translating gives CASSFKSGANVLTF. The chain links TRBV7-3 to TRBJ2-6, with D uncertain. The CDR3 totals 14 residues. Trimming pared 3 bases from V and 1 base from J, leaving 4 bases between. CDR1 is SGHTA, CDR2 FQGTGA, per germline.